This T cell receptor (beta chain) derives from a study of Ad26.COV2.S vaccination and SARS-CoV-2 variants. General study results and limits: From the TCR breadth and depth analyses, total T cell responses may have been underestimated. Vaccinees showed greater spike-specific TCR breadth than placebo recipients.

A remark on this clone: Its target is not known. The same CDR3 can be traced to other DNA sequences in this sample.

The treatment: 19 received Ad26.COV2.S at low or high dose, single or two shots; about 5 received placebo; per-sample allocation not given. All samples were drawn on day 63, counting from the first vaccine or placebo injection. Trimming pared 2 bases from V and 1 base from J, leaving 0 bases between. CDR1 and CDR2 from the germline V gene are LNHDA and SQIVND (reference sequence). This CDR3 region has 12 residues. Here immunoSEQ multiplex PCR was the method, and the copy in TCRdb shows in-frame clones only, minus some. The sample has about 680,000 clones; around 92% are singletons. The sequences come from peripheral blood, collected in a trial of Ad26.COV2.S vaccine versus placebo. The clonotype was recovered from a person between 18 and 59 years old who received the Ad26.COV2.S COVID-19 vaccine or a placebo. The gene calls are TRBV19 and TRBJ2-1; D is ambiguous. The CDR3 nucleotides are TGTGCCAGTAGTATATCCTACAATGAGCAGTTCTTC. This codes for CASSISYNEQFF.